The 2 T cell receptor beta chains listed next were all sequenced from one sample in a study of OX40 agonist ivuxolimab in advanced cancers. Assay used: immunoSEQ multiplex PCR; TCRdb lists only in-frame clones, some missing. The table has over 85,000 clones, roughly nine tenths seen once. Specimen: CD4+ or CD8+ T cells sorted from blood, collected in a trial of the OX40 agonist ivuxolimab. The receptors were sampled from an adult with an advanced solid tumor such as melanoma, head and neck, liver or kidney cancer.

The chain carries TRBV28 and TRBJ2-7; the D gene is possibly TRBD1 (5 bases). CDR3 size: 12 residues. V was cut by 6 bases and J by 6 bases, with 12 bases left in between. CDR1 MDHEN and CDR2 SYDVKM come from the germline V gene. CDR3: CASSQQGTEQYF. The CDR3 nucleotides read TGTGCCAGCAGCCAGCAGGGCACCGAGCAGTACTTC.

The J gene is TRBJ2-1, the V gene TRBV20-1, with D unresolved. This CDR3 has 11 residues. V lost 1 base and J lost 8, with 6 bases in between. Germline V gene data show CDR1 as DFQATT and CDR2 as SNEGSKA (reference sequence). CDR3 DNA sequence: TGCAGTGCTAGAGGAGGCGATGAGCAGTTCTTC. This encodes CSARGGDEQFF.